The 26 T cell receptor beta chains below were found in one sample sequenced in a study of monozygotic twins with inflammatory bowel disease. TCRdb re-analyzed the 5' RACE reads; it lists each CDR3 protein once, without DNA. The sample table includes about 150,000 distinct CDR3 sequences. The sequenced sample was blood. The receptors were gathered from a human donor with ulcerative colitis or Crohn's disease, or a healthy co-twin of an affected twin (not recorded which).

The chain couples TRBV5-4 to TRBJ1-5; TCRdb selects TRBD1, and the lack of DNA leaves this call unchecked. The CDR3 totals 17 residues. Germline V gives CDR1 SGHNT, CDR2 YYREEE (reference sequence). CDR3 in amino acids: CASSFLQFRQDNQPQHF.

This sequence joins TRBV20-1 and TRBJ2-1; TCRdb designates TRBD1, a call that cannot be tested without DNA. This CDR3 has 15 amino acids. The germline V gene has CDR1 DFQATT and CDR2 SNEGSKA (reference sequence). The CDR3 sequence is CSASGDASSYNEQFF.

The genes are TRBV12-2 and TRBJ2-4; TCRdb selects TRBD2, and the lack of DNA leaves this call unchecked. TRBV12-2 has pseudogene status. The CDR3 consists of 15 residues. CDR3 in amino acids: CASRLLALAKNIQYF.

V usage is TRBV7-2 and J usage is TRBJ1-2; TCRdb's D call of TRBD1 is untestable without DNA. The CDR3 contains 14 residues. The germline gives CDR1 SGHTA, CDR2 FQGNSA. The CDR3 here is CASSPGDRGYGYTF.

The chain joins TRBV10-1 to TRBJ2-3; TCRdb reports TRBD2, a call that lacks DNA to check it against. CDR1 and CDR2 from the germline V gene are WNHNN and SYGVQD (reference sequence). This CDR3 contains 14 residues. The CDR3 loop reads CASSGQRVPDTQYF.

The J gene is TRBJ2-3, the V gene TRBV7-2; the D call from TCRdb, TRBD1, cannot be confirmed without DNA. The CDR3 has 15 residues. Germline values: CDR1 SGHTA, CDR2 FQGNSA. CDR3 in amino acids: CASSPGETAPDTQYF.

CDR3 amino acids: CASSPREGLREQFF. J is TRBJ2-1 and V is TRBV11-2; without DNA, the TCRdb call of TRBD2 cannot be checked. The CDR3 extends over 14 amino acids. Per germline, CDR1 SGHAT and CDR2 FQNNGV.

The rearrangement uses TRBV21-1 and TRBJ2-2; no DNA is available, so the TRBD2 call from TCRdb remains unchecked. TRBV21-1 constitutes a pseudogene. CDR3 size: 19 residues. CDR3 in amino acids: CASDTGNWTSGTNTGELFF.

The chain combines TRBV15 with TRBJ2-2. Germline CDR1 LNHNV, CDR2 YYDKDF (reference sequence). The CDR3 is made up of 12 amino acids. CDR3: CAVRRPTGELFF.

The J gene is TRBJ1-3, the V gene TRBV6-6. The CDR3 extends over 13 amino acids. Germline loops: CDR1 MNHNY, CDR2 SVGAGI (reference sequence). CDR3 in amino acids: CASRPPDKATIYF.

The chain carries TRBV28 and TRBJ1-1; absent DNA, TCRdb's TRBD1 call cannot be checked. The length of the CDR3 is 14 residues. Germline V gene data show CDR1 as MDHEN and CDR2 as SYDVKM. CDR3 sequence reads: CASSLVRANTEAFF.

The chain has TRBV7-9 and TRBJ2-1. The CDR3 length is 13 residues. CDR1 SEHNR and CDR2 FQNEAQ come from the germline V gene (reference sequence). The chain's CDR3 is CASSPLGSDEQFF.

CDR3 loop: CASSLSSGQNQPQHF. The chain carries TRBV27 and TRBJ1-5. The germline V gene has CDR1 MNHEY and CDR2 SMNVEV (reference sequence). The CDR3 runs to 15 residues.

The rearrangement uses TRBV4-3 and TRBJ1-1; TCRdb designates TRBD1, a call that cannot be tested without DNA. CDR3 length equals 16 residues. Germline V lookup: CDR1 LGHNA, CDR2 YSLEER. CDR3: CASSQADRGANTEAFF.

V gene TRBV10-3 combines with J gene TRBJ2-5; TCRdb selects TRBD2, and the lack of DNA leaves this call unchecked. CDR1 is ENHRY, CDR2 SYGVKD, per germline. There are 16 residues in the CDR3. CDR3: CAISEGLAGGRETQYF.

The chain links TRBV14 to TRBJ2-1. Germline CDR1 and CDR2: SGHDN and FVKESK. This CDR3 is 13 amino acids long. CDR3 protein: CASSLVPINEQFF.

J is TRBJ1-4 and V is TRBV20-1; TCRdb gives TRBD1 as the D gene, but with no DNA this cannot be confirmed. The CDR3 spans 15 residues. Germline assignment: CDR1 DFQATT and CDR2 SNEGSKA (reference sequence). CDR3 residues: CSATSRGQINEKLFF.

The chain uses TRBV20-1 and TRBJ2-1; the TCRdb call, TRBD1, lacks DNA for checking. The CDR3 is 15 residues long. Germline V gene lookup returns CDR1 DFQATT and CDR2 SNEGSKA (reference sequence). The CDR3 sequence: CSARDPQRGGDEQFF.

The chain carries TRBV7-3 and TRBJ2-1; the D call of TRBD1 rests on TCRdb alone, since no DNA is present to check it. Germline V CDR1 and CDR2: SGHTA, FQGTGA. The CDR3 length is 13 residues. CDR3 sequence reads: CASSSNRYNEQFF.

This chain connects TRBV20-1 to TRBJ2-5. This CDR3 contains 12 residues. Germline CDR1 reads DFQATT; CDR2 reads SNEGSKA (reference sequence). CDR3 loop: CSARDLRETQYF.

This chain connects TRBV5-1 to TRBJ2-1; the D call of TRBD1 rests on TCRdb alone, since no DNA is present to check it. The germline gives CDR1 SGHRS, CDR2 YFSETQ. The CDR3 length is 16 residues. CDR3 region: CASSSGQRATYNEQFF.

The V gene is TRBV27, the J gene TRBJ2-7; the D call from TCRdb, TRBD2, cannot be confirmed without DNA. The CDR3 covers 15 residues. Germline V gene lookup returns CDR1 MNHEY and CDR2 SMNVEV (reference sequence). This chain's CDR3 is CASHTTQRESYEQYF.

CDR3 protein: CANMGQLYEQYF. The gene calls are TRBV23-1 and TRBJ2-7; checking the TCRdb D call of TRBD1 is not possible without DNA. TRBV23-1 is filed as an ORF, its function uncertain. The CDR3 sequence is 12 residues long.

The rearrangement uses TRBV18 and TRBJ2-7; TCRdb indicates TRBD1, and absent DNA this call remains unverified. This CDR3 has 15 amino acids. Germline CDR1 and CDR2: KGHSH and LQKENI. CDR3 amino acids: CASSEGGRGAYEQYF.

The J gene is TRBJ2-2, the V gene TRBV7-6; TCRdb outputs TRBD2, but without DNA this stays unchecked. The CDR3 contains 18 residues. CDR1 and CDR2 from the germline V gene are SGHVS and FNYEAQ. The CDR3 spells CASSLQLAGDGLTGELFF.

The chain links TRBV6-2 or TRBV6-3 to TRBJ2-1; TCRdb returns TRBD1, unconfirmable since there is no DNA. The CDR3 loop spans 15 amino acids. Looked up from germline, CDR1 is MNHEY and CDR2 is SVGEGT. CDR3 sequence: CASSWGGSSYNEQFF.